The T cell receptor (beta chain) under discussion was sequenced for a study of blood T cell repertoires in COVID-19. This clone has more than one count but fewer than ten. Sequenced by immunoSEQ multiplex PCR; TCRdb stores in-frame clones only, minus some. Of 120,000 or so clones listed, roughly 83% were seen once; the top ten hold 16%. The sequenced sample was peripheral blood. The TCR sequence derives from a woman in her 50s with acute or convalescent COVID-19.

The CDR3 DNA follows: TGTGCCAGCAGCGCCCGGGGGGAGAGGACAGATACGCAGTATTTT. This gives the protein CASSARGERTDTQYF. The chain couples TRBV7-3 to TRBJ2-3, with 7 bases matching TRBD2. The CDR3 consists of 15 residues. V dropped 5 bases and J dropped 3; count of bases not matched to a gene: 8. Germline-derived CDR1 and CDR2 are SGHTA and FQGTGA.